The present T cell receptor (beta chain) was sequenced within a study of T cell responses to AZD1222 COVID-19 vaccine. Whole-study findings and limits: Per reports, nearly half of all spike-specific TCRs target regions that are unmutated in variants. Recipients of AZD1222 seropositive at baseline numbered only six or seven.

Notes on this clone: Its target is not known.

Profiled with immunoSEQ multiplex PCR; TCRdb holds only in-frame clones, not every one. The sample consists of some 70,000 clones, roughly 80% of them appearing once. The V end lost 8 bases, the J end lost 4 bases, and 15 bases lay between the germline ends. Looked up from germline, CDR1 is MNHEY and CDR2 is SVGAGI. The CDR3 length is 14 residues. The source material was peripheral blood, sampled 28 days after the second AZD1222 dose. V is TRBV6-5 and J is TRBJ1-5, with D possibly matching TRBD1 (5 bases). The receptor was isolated from an adult who received the AZD1222 COVID-19 vaccine. CDR3 DNA: TGTGCCAGCCTGGGTCAGGGAAGAAATCAGCCCCAGCATTTT. It is translated as CASLGQGRNQPQHF.